A single sample is the source of the 24 T cell receptor beta chains below, sequenced in a study of identifying expanded T cells in peripheral blood (dated by TCRdb to between 2018 and 2021). The method was the immunoSEQ multiplex PCR assay. TCRdb stores this immuneACCESS table with in-frame sequences only. Part of the clones is absent; in the studies checked, under half of the shortfall reflects unresolved V genes, and no reason is known for the rest. Here the sample has approximately 110,000 clones; around 89% occur a single time. The top ten constitute less than 20% of the sample. The sample comprised blood. The receptors come from a person aged 18 to 75 in good health.

The V gene is TRBV7-2, the J gene TRBJ2-1, with D possibly matching TRBD2 (5 bases). Germline V CDR1 and CDR2: SGHTA, FQGNSA. This CDR3 has 15 residues. V was clipped by 4 bases and J by 10 bases, with 20 bases between them. CDR3 sequence (DNA): TGTGCCAGCAGCTCCCCAAGTTCCGGGGTCAGCGAGCAGTTCTTC. Encoded protein: CASSSPSSGVSEQFF.

The genes are TRBV4-2 and TRBJ2-3; the D gene is possibly TRBD2 (6 bases). This CDR3 contains 15 residues. Germline assignment: CDR1 LGHNA and CDR2 YNFKEQ. V gave up 4 bases and J gave up 1 base, with 12 bases separating them. The CDR3 DNA sequence: TGTGCCAGCAGCCCGGAGGGCTACCGCACAGATACGCAGTATTTT. The encoded protein is CASSPEGYRTDTQYF.

The chain couples TRBV25-1 to TRBJ2-1; D is undetermined. CDR1 and CDR2 from the germline V gene are MGHDK and SYGVNS. The CDR3 runs to 16 residues. Trimming took off 3 bases at V and 0 bases at J, with 12 bases between the two ends. The CDR3 nucleotides read TGTGCCAGCAGTGAGGGTCTACTTAGCTCCTACAATGAGCAGTTCTTC. Its translation is CASSEGLLSSYNEQFF. Supplemented by reference TRBV25-1 and TRBJ2-1, the full variable domain reads EADIYQTPRYLVIGTGKKITLECSQTMGHDKMYWYQQDPGMELHLIHYSYGVNSTEKGDLSSESTVSRIRTEHFPLTLESARPSHTSQYLCASSEGLLSSYNEQFFGPGTRLTVL.

The chain links TRBV7-2 to TRBJ2-7; D is unresolved. Germline-derived CDR1 and CDR2 are SGHTA and FQGNSA. The ends were cut back, 1 base at V and 0 bases at J, with 10 bases in the middle. The CDR3 has 15 residues. Here the CDR3 reads CASSLVSSLSYEQYF. As DNA, the CDR3 is TGTGCCAGCAGCTTAGTGTCCAGTCTCTCCTACGAGCAGTACTTC. The variable domain in full, with the rest retrieved from reference TRBV7-2 and TRBJ2-7, is GAGVSQSPSNKVTEKGKDVELRCDPISGHTALYWYRQSLGQGLEFLIYFQGNSAPDKSGLPSDRFSAERTGGSVSTLTIQRTQQEDSAVYLCASSLVSSLSYEQYFGPGTRLTVT.

This CDR3 reads CASRITTSGSTQYF. The DNA of the CDR3 is TGTGCCAGCAGGATTACGACTAGCGGCTCGACCCAGTACTTC. The V and J genes are TRBV2 and TRBJ2-5; 9 bases align to TRBD2. The CDR3 has 14 residues. The germline V gene encodes CDR1 SNHLY and CDR2 FYNNEI. The trim removed 6 bases at V and 7 bases at J, leaving 9 bases unmatched.

The V call is TRBV27, the J call TRBJ1-4; D is uncertain. The germline V and J ends were trimmed by 3 bases and 8 bases, with 22 bases remaining between them. The CDR3 is made up of 17 amino acids. The germline V gene has CDR1 MNHEY and CDR2 SMNVEV (reference sequence). CDR3 nucleotides: TGTGCCAGCAGTTTGGTCCAATCGGGTCTGCTGGTAGAAAAACTGTTTTTT. Amino acids: CASSLVQSGLLVEKLFF.

J is TRBJ1-2 and V is TRBV4-3; D not certain. V shed 0 bases and J shed 4 bases, with 12 bases lying between them. The CDR3 covers 15 residues. The germline gives CDR1 LGHNA, CDR2 YSLEER. In DNA form, the CDR3 reads TGCGCCAGCAGCCAAGATGCAGGACGGGTCTATGGCTACACCTTC. It translates to CASSQDAGRVYGYTF.

This clone was detected a few times. This sequence joins TRBV29-1 and TRBJ1-2; 11 nucleotides agree with TRBD1. This CDR3 has 13 residues. Germline assignment: CDR1 SQVTM and CDR2 ANQGSEA. V lost 4 bases and J lost 5; bases outside the gene matches: 3. CDR3 DNA sequence: TGCAGCGTTGCTCGGGACAGGGGGTATGGCTACACCTTC. It codes for CSVARDRGYGYTF.

The table lists this clone with a count of one. This rearrangement joins TRBV4-1 to TRBJ1-4, with 11 positions matching TRBD1. The junction had 16 bases not matched to a gene; V was cut back by 3 bases and J by 4 bases. CDR1 is MGHRA and CDR2 is YSYEKL in the germline V gene. The CDR3 spans 20 residues. This chain's CDR3 is CASSHGQGADGRRFNEKLFF. The DNA for the CDR3 is TGCGCCAGCAGCCACGGACAGGGGGCAGACGGTCGGCGTTTTAATGAAAAACTGTTTTTT.

This clone turned up a few times. The rearrangement joins TRBV27 to TRBJ1-5; TRBD1 is a possible D gene (5 bases). The ends were cut back, 5 bases at V and 7 bases at J, with 12 bases in the middle. CDR3 length: 13 amino acids. The V gene's germline CDR1 is MNHEY and CDR2 SMNVEV (reference sequence). The CDR3 DNA sequence: TGTGCCAGCAGTATCAGGGTCGGCCAGCCCCAGCATTTT. Translating gives CASSIRVGQPQHF.

The rearrangement links TRBV27 to TRBJ1-4; D is unresolved. Trimming stripped 6 bases from V and 3 bases from J, with 2 bases between. The CDR3 sequence is 11 residues long. The germline V gene has CDR1 MNHEY and CDR2 SMNVEV (reference sequence). CDR3 protein: CASRSNEKLFF. The CDR3 bases are TGTGCCAGCAGATCTAATGAAAAACTGTTTTTT.

This clone was recorded only once. V is TRBV4-1 and J is TRBJ1-5; D remains ambiguous. From germline, CDR1 is MGHRA and CDR2 YSYEKL. Trimming stripped 0 bases from V and 3 bases from J, with 3 bases between. There are 13 residues in the CDR3. CDR3 sequence (DNA): TGCGCCAGCAGCCAAGATCACAATCAGCCCCAGCATTTT. It codes for CASSQDHNQPQHF.

The chain has TRBV5-6 and TRBJ1-6, with no clear D. Germline CDR1 SGHDT, CDR2 YYEEEE. CDR3 length equals 14 residues. Trimming shortened V by 1 base and J by 7 bases, and 9 bases separated the two germline ends. The CDR3 bases are TGTGCCAGCAGCTTGCGCGGGATGAATTCACCCCTCCACTTT. This translates into CASSLRGMNSPLHF.

The chain joins TRBV4-3 to TRBJ2-2, with 7 bases that match TRBD1. The germline CDR1 and CDR2 sequences are LGHNA and YSLEER. Trimming cost V 2 bases and J 7 bases; bases outside gene matches: 1. The CDR3 consists of 13 residues. CDR3 sequence reads: CASSQTGVGELFF. DNA of the CDR3: TGCGCCAGCAGCCAAACAGGGGTCGGGGAGCTGTTTTTT.

The chain uses TRBV19 and TRBJ1-5, with 10 bases lining up with TRBD1. V trimming: 3 bases; J trimming: 5 bases; junction bases outside the gene matches: 4. From germline, CDR1 is LNHDA and CDR2 SQIVND (reference sequence). This CDR3 region has 15 residues. The CDR3: CASSMETGGYQPQHF. The CDR3 DNA sequence: TGTGCCAGTAGTATGGAGACAGGGGGCTATCAGCCCCAGCATTTT.

This clone has only one observation. V and J are TRBV19 and TRBJ2-4; 12 positions match TRBD2. The CDR3 has 18 amino acids. Germline V CDR1 and CDR2: LNHDA, SQIVND (reference sequence). V shed 9 bases, J shed 2 bases, and the junction held 14 bases outside the gene matches. The DNA of the CDR3 is TGTGCCAGCACCCCCGCCGTCCTAGCGGGGGGGCCCAAAAACATTCAGTACTTC. This translates into CASTPAVLAGGPKNIQYF.

The V call is TRBV6-5, the J call TRBJ2-3; 8 nucleotides line up with TRBD2. CDR1 MNHEY and CDR2 SVGAGI come from the germline V gene. The CDR3 runs 16 residues. V gave up 0 bases and J gave up 8 bases; unmatched junction bases: 10. The CDR3 nucleotides read TGTGCCAGCAGTTACTCCAGCGGGACCGGGGGGGGTACGCAGTATTTT. Translated: CASSYSSGTGGGTQYF.

The J gene is TRBJ2-5, the V gene TRBV27; the match to TRBD2 covers 12 bases. Germline V lookup: CDR1 MNHEY, CDR2 SMNVEV (reference sequence). After removal of 10 bases from V and 4 bases from J, the junction contained 10 bases not matched to a gene. This CDR3 spans 15 amino acids. The CDR3 DNA reads TGTGCCACAGCGACTAGCGGGGGTACAGGAGAGACCCAGTACTTC. It specifies CATATSGGTGETQYF.

CDR3 nucleotide sequence: TGTGCCAGCAGTCTGGACAGGGGAAAATCACCCCTCCACTTT. It translates to CASSLDRGKSPLHF. The chain carries TRBV6-1 and TRBJ1-6, with 9 bases matching TRBD1. The V and J ends lost 5 bases and 10 bases, in that order; junction bases with no gene match: 6. The germline V gene encodes CDR1 MNHNS and CDR2 SASEGT. The CDR3 totals 14 residues.

The chain uses TRBV2 and TRBJ1-1; 8 nucleotides agree with TRBD1. Losses at the gene ends were 2 bases for V and 2 bases for J; bases not matched to a gene: 4. Germline CDR1 SNHLY, CDR2 FYNNEI. The CDR3 length is 15 residues. Here the CDR3 DNA reads TGTGCCAGCAGTGAAATGCAGGGGGCAAACACTGAAGCTTTCTTT. Its translation: CASSEMQGANTEAFF.

The chain employs TRBV7-2 and TRBJ2-1; 7 bases are a match to TRBD1. Germline V gene lookup returns CDR1 SGHTA and CDR2 FQGNSA. Trimming cost V 7 bases and J 8 bases; bases outside gene matches: 14. This CDR3 comprises 15 residues. The CDR3 region has the DNA TGTGCCAGCACCCGTTCCGGGCAGGGGGTATATGAGCAGTTCTTC. Translated, it gives CASTRSGQGVYEQFF.

The table lists this clone with a few counts. The V and J genes are TRBV28 and TRBJ1-2, with a tentative D call TRBD1 (5 bases). The CDR3 loop spans 11 amino acids. Germline CDR1 reads MDHEN; CDR2 reads SYDVKM. The ends were cut back, 11 bases at V and 4 bases at J, with 11 bases in the middle. CDR3 in amino acids: CAGGDRYGYTF. DNA of the CDR3: TGTGCCGGGGGGGATCGCTATGGCTACACCTTC.

This chain joins TRBV4-2 and TRBJ2-1; D is unresolved. The CDR3 is made up of 13 amino acids. From germline, CDR1 is LGHNA and CDR2 YNFKEQ. Trimming stripped 6 bases from V and 5 bases from J, with 11 bases between. The CDR3 sequence: CASSQNSDNEQFF. DNA of the CDR3: TGTGCCAGCAGTCAGAATTCAGACAATGAGCAGTTCTTC.

V is TRBV29-1 and J is TRBJ2-7, with no clear D. Germline-derived CDR1 and CDR2 are SQVTM and ANQGSEA. V was trimmed by 4 bases and J by 0 bases, leaving 10 bases between them. This CDR3 comprises 13 residues. The CDR3 nucleotides are TGCAGCGTTGTTGAAGTGAACTCCTACGAGCAGTACTTC. It specifies CSVVEVNSYEQYF.